This T cell receptor (beta chain) derives from a study of shared clonotypes between healthy human individuals. Germline-derived CDR1 and CDR2 are GTSNPN and SVGIG (reference sequence). The CDR3 extends over 12 amino acids. The V end lost 2 bases, the J end lost 8 bases, and 12 bases lay between the germline ends. Study processing details: Filtering of immunoSEQ junctional sequences could not match full-length read filtering. TCRdb keeps only in-frame clones here, not all; method: immunoSEQ multiplex PCR. Clone size and the V and J calls come from that table; the DNA yielded D and trimming. The repertoire holds 500,000 to 650,000 clones, around 80% seen once, with about 12% in the top ten. The table lists this clone with a few counts.

This chain links TRBV30 with TRBJ1-2, with a tentative D call TRBD1 (6 bases). Sample: PBMCs. This clonotype was sampled from a woman between 40 and 50 years old in good health. Some clones in this sample may be carry-over from other donors' samples. The CDR3 DNA follows: TGTGCCTGGAGTCCAGGGGCGGGAGGCTACACCTTC. Its translation: CAWSPGAGGYTF.